The entry below gives a single TCR beta chain sequence along with its context. The PCR ran on 60 Vbeta and 13 Jbeta primers. Clones were sequenced by immunoSEQ multiplex PCR, and TCRdb holds only the in-frame ones, with some missing. Its table records 34,000 or so clones. The entry originates in a study of cytomegalovirus exposure and HLA in healthy donors. J lost 4 bases, V lost 3 bases, and 5 bases had no gene match. Germline CDR1 KGHSH, CDR2 LQKENI. CDR3 length equals 14 residues. This clonotype was obtained from a female donor in good health and CMV-seronegative. The V gene is TRBV18, the J gene TRBJ1-1; 7 nucleotides agree with TRBD1. Sequenced sample: PBMCs. DNA of the CDR3: TGTGCCAGCTCACCTCAGACAGGGCTCACTGAAGCTTTCTTT. As protein: CASSPQTGLTEAFF.